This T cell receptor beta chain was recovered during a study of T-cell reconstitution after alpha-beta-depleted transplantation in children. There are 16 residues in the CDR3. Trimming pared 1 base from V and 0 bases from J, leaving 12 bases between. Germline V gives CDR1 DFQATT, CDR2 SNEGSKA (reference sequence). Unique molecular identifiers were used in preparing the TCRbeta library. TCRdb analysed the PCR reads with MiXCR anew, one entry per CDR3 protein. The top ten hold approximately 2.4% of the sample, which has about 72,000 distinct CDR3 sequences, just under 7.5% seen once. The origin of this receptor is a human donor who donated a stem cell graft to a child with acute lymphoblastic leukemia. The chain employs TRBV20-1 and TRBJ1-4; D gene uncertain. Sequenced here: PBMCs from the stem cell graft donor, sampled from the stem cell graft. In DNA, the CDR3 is TGCAGTGCTAGAGCCCTGACAAGGACAACTAATGAAAAACTGTTTTTT. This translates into CSARALTRTTNEKLFF.